This T cell receptor beta chain emerged from a study of blood T cell repertoires in COVID-19. The repertoire was sequenced with immunoSEQ multiplex PCR; TCRdb's copy has only in-frame clones and lacks some. In the table there are roughly 150,000 clones, about four fifths of which are singletons. CDR3 length: 15 residues. Trimming took 7 bases from V and 0 from J; bases not matched to a gene: 9. Germline CDR1 is ENHRY and CDR2 is SYGVKD. The TCR originated in a man aged 55 to 69 with acute or convalescent COVID-19. The genes are TRBV10-3 and TRBJ2-7; 7 nucleotides agree with TRBD2. The sample comprised peripheral blood. CDR3 nucleotide sequence: TGTGCCATCAAGGGTGATAGCGGGCGCTCCTACGAGCAGTACTTC. The encoded protein is CAIKGDSGRSYEQYF.